This T cell receptor beta chain was obtained from a study of hypomethylating agent response in myelodysplastic syndrome. Across the whole study: Response meant complete response or hematologic improvement; all other patients were non-responders. General observations from the study: Healthy controls were not age-matched to MDS patients, possibly affecting comparisons. After hypomethylating agent treatment, diversity and clonality showed no significant change, overall or by response.

At survey resolution, roughly 400 ng of DNA per sample was split into two 200 ng replicates. TCRdb keeps only in-frame clones here, not all; method: immunoSEQ multiplex PCR. The sample has fewer than 2,000 clones; about 86% are singletons. The CDR3 covers 18 residues. The J segment lost 7 bases and the V segment lost 4 bases, leaving 19 bases of the junction unmatched. Per germline, CDR1 MDHEN and CDR2 SYDVKM. This clone has only one observation. Its matching antigen is unknown. Sample: bone marrow, taken before or after starting hypomethylating agent treatment for myelodysplastic syndrome (not recorded which). The chain uses TRBV28 and TRBJ1-1; 9 nucleotides match TRBD1. This TCR was sampled from a human donor with myelodysplastic syndrome. As DNA, the CDR3 is TGTGCCAGCAGTTCCCCTGGGGGGGACAGGGTGACCCCCGATGAAGCTTTCTTT. Encoded protein: CASSSPGGDRVTPDEAFF.